Listed below are T cell receptor beta chains from one sample, sequenced in a study of T cells in Graves' hyperthyroidism and ophthalmopathy. TCRdb processed the multiplex PCR reads anew with MiXCR; each CDR3 protein has one entry. The table includes 700,000 or so distinct CDR3 sequences, 13% to 15% detected once. The sequenced material came from blood. All receptors come from a woman aged 45-65 years with Graves' ophthalmopathy. CDR3s leave out the opening cysteine and the closing phenylalanine or tryptophan.

v_gene: TRBV28; j_gene: TRBJ2-7; CDR3aa: ASRRGTGTYEQY
v_gene: TRBV9; j_gene: TRBJ2-7; CDR3aa: ASSDGTGGLEQY
v_gene: TRBV5-1; j_gene: TRBJ2-7; CDR3aa: ASSMGQRGQLRYEQY
v_gene: TRBV6-2/TRBV6-3; j_gene: TRBJ1-2; CDR3aa: ASSYGQGLLTGGYT
v_gene: TRBV30; j_gene: TRBJ2-3; CDR3aa: AVSITGATDTQY
v_gene: TRBV9; j_gene: TRBJ1-6; CDR3aa: ASSVGQYNSPLH
v_gene: TRBV13; j_gene: TRBJ1-1; CDR3aa: ASSLGEGKNTEAF
v_gene: TRBV27; j_gene: TRBJ1-2; CDR3aa: TSKLRDGYGYT
v_gene: TRBV12-3/TRBV12-4; j_gene: TRBJ2-1; CDR3aa: ASTTSRDRDQSSYNEQF
v_gene: TRBV27; j_gene: TRBJ2-7; CDR3aa: ASSLSASGASYEQY
v_gene: TRBV29-1; j_gene: TRBJ2-1; CDR3aa: SVEGVTYSYNEQF
v_gene: TRBV15; j_gene: TRBJ2-1; CDR3aa: ATSSSGRDNEQF
v_gene: TRBV20-1; j_gene: TRBJ1-2; CDR3aa: SARGSGGYT
v_gene: TRBV12-3/TRBV12-4; j_gene: TRBJ2-7; CDR3aa: ASSPGDKFEQY
v_gene: TRBV3-1; j_gene: TRBJ2-1; CDR3aa: ASSTAGGPGGNEQF
v_gene: TRBV29-1; j_gene: TRBJ2-2; CDR3aa: SLRLAGNTGELF
v_gene: TRBV28; j_gene: TRBJ1-3; CDR3aa: ASSITPLGVGNTIY
v_gene: TRBV15; j_gene: TRBJ2-5; CDR3aa: ATSRGQGGEETQY
v_gene: TRBV14; j_gene: TRBJ1-1; CDR3aa: ASSQFTGVTEAF
v_gene: TRBV11-2; j_gene: TRBJ2-7; CDR3aa: ANSFDSYEQY
v_gene: TRBV11-2; j_gene: TRBJ1-2; CDR3aa: ASSLGAGEDYGYT
v_gene: TRBV5-1; j_gene: TRBJ1-1; CDR3aa: ASSSTGVAF
v_gene: TRBV11-2; j_gene: TRBJ2-3; CDR3aa: ASSLDPSGRLYTQY
v_gene: TRBV11-2; j_gene: TRBJ1-1; CDR3aa: ASSPLDGAF
v_gene: TRBV7-2; j_gene: TRBJ2-7; CDR3aa: ASSVSGTSRGEQY
v_gene: TRBV2; j_gene: TRBJ2-5; CDR3aa: ASRETSGEETQY
v_gene: TRBV7-6; j_gene: TRBJ2-2; CDR3aa: ASSRELAGELF
v_gene: TRBV7-2; j_gene: TRBJ1-1; CDR3aa: ASSLNKGVNTEAF
v_gene: TRBV18; j_gene: TRBJ2-3; CDR3aa: ASSPLGLAGVADTQY
v_gene: TRBV28; j_gene: TRBJ1-2; CDR3aa: ASSLPPGTYGYT
v_gene: TRBV7-9; j_gene: TRBJ1-1; CDR3aa: ASSFERGGTEAF
v_gene: TRBV5-8; j_gene: TRBJ1-2; CDR3aa: ASRRQGPSAVA
v_gene: TRBV4-2; j_gene: TRBJ2-5; CDR3aa: ASSQDRLKETQY
v_gene: TRBV12-3/TRBV12-4; j_gene: TRBJ2-5; CDR3aa: ASSLVRPQETQY
v_gene: TRBV20-1; j_gene: TRBJ2-7; CDR3aa: SASHSDRYEQY
v_gene: TRBV27; j_gene: TRBJ2-7; CDR3aa: ASSLGGRWDEQY
v_gene: TRBV5-4; j_gene: TRBJ2-1; CDR3aa: ASSLVQDYNEQF
v_gene: TRBV5-6; j_gene: TRBJ1-1; CDR3aa: ASSLLDTSNTEAF
v_gene: TRBV11-2; j_gene: TRBJ2-7; CDR3aa: ASSLGLSGSYEQY
v_gene: TRBV28; j_gene: TRBJ2-3; CDR3aa: ASSSRVESTDTQY
v_gene: TRBV7-8; j_gene: TRBJ2-2; CDR3aa: ASSQRGRGRVAGELF
v_gene: TRBV7-6; j_gene: TRBJ2-7; CDR3aa: ASSARDSQNSYEQY
v_gene: TRBV27; j_gene: TRBJ1-4; CDR3aa: ASSLKAPGTGYEKLF
v_gene: TRBV27; j_gene: TRBJ1-4; CDR3aa: ASSLAGRINEKLF
v_gene: TRBV6-1; j_gene: TRBJ1-5; CDR3aa: ASSPDMTSNQPQH
v_gene: TRBV20-1; j_gene: TRBJ2-7; CDR3aa: SARRLADTYEQY
v_gene: TRBV4-2; j_gene: TRBJ1-1; CDR3aa: ASSPGPGGITEAF
v_gene: TRBV7-2; j_gene: TRBJ1-4; CDR3aa: ASSLGAATNEKLF
v_gene: TRBV12-3/TRBV12-4; j_gene: TRBJ2-5; CDR3aa: ASSFRIQGTQY
v_gene: TRBV2; j_gene: TRBJ2-7; CDR3aa: ASSEAQGYYEQY
v_gene: TRBV20-1; j_gene: TRBJ2-3; CDR3aa: SARNVLPDTQY
v_gene: TRBV27; j_gene: TRBJ2-2; CDR3aa: ASSLWGSNTGELF
v_gene: TRBV7-9; j_gene: TRBJ2-1; CDR3aa: ASSLTNSGSSYNEQF
v_gene: TRBV29-1; j_gene: TRBJ2-2; CDR3aa: SVTQGGTGELF
v_gene: TRBV28; j_gene: TRBJ1-5; CDR3aa: ASSLMGMGGQPQH
v_gene: TRBV5-4; j_gene: TRBJ1-2; CDR3aa: ASSPKNTGYRPTNYGYT